Following are 18 T cell receptor beta chains from one sample sequenced in a study of OX40 agonist ivuxolimab in advanced cancers. Assay used: immunoSEQ multiplex PCR; TCRdb lists only in-frame clones, some missing. The sample holds about 74,000 clones, roughly 83% seen once. Sequencing was performed on CD4+ or CD8+ T cells sorted from blood, taken in a trial of the OX40 agonist ivuxolimab. The receptors stem from an adult with an advanced solid tumor such as melanoma, head and neck, liver or kidney cancer.

The chain combines TRBV5-8 with TRBJ2-6; tentative D call: TRBD1 (6 bases). Trimming stripped 0 bases from V and 2 bases from J, with 9 bases between. Germline V gene lookup returns CDR1 SGHTS and CDR2 YDEGEE. The CDR3 length is 16 residues. Written as DNA, the CDR3 is TGTGCCAGCAGCTTGGCGGCAGGGGCTGGGGCCAACGTCCTGACTTTC. Amino acid sequence: CASSLAAGAGANVLTF.

The chain joins TRBV5-1 to TRBJ2-7; 7 bases are shared with TRBD2. Germline V gene data show CDR1 as SGHRS and CDR2 as YFSETQ. The CDR3 is 13 amino acids. Germline trimming cut 3 bases from V and 6 bases from J; bases unmatched to any gene: 6. CDR3: CASSSLSGGEQYF. The CDR3 DNA is TGCGCCAGCAGCTCTTTGTCGGGGGGCGAGCAGTACTTC.

The rearrangement uses TRBV28 and TRBJ1-1; the D gene is possibly TRBD1 (6 bases). Germline loops: CDR1 MDHEN, CDR2 SYDVKM. The length of the CDR3 is 14 residues. The germline V and J ends were trimmed by 3 bases and 2 bases, with 10 bases remaining between them. The DNA of the CDR3 is TGTGCCAGCAGTTTGCTGGACAGTAACACTGAAGCTTTCTTT. This translates into CASSLLDSNTEAFF.

The chain recombines TRBV4-1 with TRBJ1-1; the D is unclear. The germline V gene has CDR1 MGHRA and CDR2 YSYEKL. The V gene lost 1 base and the J gene lost 0 bases, with 9 bases spanning the gap. There are 15 residues in the CDR3. Written as DNA, the CDR3 is TGCGCCAGCAGCCAAGGGAATATAGTGAACACTGAAGCTTTCTTT. This gives the protein CASSQGNIVNTEAFF.

The chain uses TRBV15 and TRBJ2-7; D is perhaps TRBD1 (6 bases). The ends were cut back, 0 bases at V and 2 bases at J, with 8 bases in the middle. The CDR3 is 14 amino acids. CDR1 and CDR2 (germline): LNHNV, YYDKDF (reference sequence). The CDR3 DNA is TGTGCCACCAGCAGAGATTCAGGGGCCTACGAGCAGTACTTC. Its translation: CATSRDSGAYEQYF.

J is TRBJ1-5 and V is TRBV28; D is unclear. The germline V gene encodes CDR1 MDHEN and CDR2 SYDVKM. V lost 6 bases and J lost 7, with 16 bases in between. This CDR3 is 14 amino acids long. CDR3 coding DNA: TGTGCCAGCAGGGACGGTCGGGCGGTACAGCCCCAGCATTTT. This gives the protein CASRDGRAVQPQHF.

The rearrangement links TRBV30 to TRBJ2-7; TRBD1 matches 9 bases. V shed 4 bases and J 4 bases; nucleotides not matched to a gene: 5. The CDR3 has 13 residues. Germline lookup yields CDR1 GTSNPN and CDR2 SVGIG (reference sequence). CDR3 nucleotide sequence: TGTGCCTGGACTTTTGGACAGGGGTACGAGCAGTACTTC. As protein: CAWTFGQGYEQYF. The full variable domain, with the rest looked up from reference TRBV30 and TRBJ2-7, is SQTIHQWPATLVQPVGSPLSLECTVEGTSNPNLYWYRQAAGRGLQLLFYSVGIGQISSEVPQNLSASRPQDRQFILSSKKLLLSDSGFYLCAWTFGQGYEQYFGPGTRLTVT.

The V and J genes are TRBV18 and TRBJ2-7, with a tentative D call TRBD1 (5 bases). Germline lookup yields CDR1 KGHSH and CDR2 LQKENI. Trimming shortened V by 3 bases and J by 4 bases, and 10 bases separated the two germline ends. The CDR3 covers 13 residues. Here the CDR3 reads CASSPDIDYEQYF. The CDR3 nucleotides read TGTGCCAGCTCACCGGACATAGATTACGAGCAGTACTTC.

The chain couples TRBV7-2 to TRBJ2-5; D gene uncertain. Trimming pared 1 base from V and 5 bases from J, leaving 8 bases between. Germline V gene data show CDR1 as SGHTA and CDR2 as FQGNSA. The length of the CDR3 is 13 residues. DNA for the CDR3: TGTGCCAGCAGCTTAGGCTACATGGAGACCCAGTACTTC. It yields the protein CASSLGYMETQYF.

This chain connects TRBV28 to TRBJ1-2; D not certain. CDR1 and CDR2 from the germline V gene are MDHEN and SYDVKM. Trimming took off 3 bases at V and 7 bases at J, with 9 bases between the two ends. The CDR3 extends over 12 amino acids. CDR3 bases: TGTGCCAGCAGTTTCGAGGAAGGTGGCTACACCTTC. This sequence encodes CASSFEEGGYTF.

In DNA, the CDR3 is TGTGCCAGTAGTCGGACAGGGTGGAATAGCAATCAGCCCCAGCATTTT. It encodes CASSRTGWNSNQPQHF. This rearrangement joins TRBV19 to TRBJ1-5; 8 bases agree with TRBD1. CDR3 size: 16 residues. The V gene end was trimmed by 5 bases and the J gene end by 0 bases; junction bases not matched to a gene: 6. The germline V gene has CDR1 LNHDA and CDR2 SQIVND (reference sequence).

This rearrangement joins TRBV23-1 to TRBJ1-5; no firm D call. TRBV23-1 carries the ORF label, with uncertain function. There are 10 residues in the CDR3. Trimming pared 7 bases from V and 7 bases from J, leaving 5 bases between. CDR3 in amino acids: CASNKQPQHF. The CDR3 bases are TGCGCCAGCAATAAACAGCCCCAGCATTTT.

J is TRBJ2-3 and V is TRBV5-1; a possible D gene is TRBD1 (6 bases). Germline loops: CDR1 SGHRS, CDR2 YFSETQ. Trimming left V 2 bases short and J 5 bases short, with 15 bases between. The CDR3 extends over 15 amino acids. The CDR3 coding sequence is TGCGCCAGCAGCTTAAAAGTACAGGGTGGAGATACGCAGTATTTT. Encoded protein: CASSLKVQGGDTQYF.

CDR3 bases: TGTGCCAGCAGCCCCACCCTACGACAGACCTCTGGGGCCAACGTCCTGACTTTC. Translating it yields CASSPTLRQTSGANVLTF. The J gene is TRBJ2-6, the V gene TRBV11-2; the D gene is possibly TRBD1 (5 bases). The CDR3 length is 18 residues. Germline CDR1 reads SGHAT; CDR2 reads FQNNGV. V was shortened by 5 bases and J by 0 bases, with 17 bases between the two germline ends.

In DNA form, the CDR3 reads TGCGCCAGCAGCCCAGGACAGAACCCCAACACCGGGGAGCTGTTTTTT. This codes for CASSPGQNPNTGELFF. The V call is TRBV5-1, the J call TRBJ2-2; possibly TRBD1 for D (6 bases). This CDR3 is built from 16 residues. Trimming stripped 4 bases from V and 2 bases from J, with 15 bases between. Germline loops: CDR1 SGHRS, CDR2 YFSETQ.

This clone was seen a single time. J is TRBJ2-5 and V is TRBV7-2; a possible D gene is TRBD2 (6 bases). V was clipped by 7 bases and J by 2 bases, with 17 bases between them. Germline CDR1 is SGHTA and CDR2 is FQGNSA. The CDR3 spans 15 residues. CDR3 coding DNA: TGTGCCAGCACGCGGGGAGTAGGGGTACAAGAGACCCAGTACTTC. It codes for CASTRGVGVQETQYF.

This chain links TRBV4-2 with TRBJ2-2; 8 nucleotides line up with TRBD2. The CDR3 runs 16 residues. CDR1 is LGHNA, CDR2 YNFKEQ, per germline. With V trimmed by 5 bases and J by 4 bases, 9 bases remained unmatched. The CDR3 DNA is TGTGCCAGCAGCAGGATGGGCGGGGGGCTCACCGGGGAGCTGTTTTTT. Translation: CASSRMGGGLTGELFF.

The CDR3 region has the DNA TGTGCCAGCAGTGTTAGCGGGGCTCGGGCAGATACGCAGTATTTT. This translates into CASSVSGARADTQYF. This sequence joins TRBV6-1 and TRBJ2-3; 8 bases align to TRBD2. V was pared by 4 bases and J by 4 bases, with 7 bases of the junction left unmatched. CDR3 length equals 15 residues. CDR1 MNHNS and CDR2 SASEGT come from the germline V gene.